The 12 T cell receptor beta chains below were found in one sample sequenced in a study of T cells in Graves' hyperthyroidism and ophthalmopathy. The investigators amplified TCR beta CDR3 regions from RNA transcripts. First-round RT-PCR targeting the TCR CDR3 was performed with the HTBI primer set. TCRdb reprocessed the multiplex PCR reads with MiXCR, giving one entry per CDR3 protein. Counted here are some 500,000 distinct CDR3 sequences, 13% to 15% occurring once; the ten biggest clones make up 15% to 20%. The sample comprised blood. The receptors originated from a woman between 18 and 30 years old with Graves' hyperthyroidism.

CDR3 coding DNA: TGCGCCAGCAGCCTCGTCCGGGGCGCGGGCGAAAAACTGTTTTTT. It codes for CASSLVRGAGEKLFF. This chain uses TRBV4-1 with TRBJ1-4; tentative D call: TRBD1 (5 bases). The germline V gene encodes CDR1 MGHRA and CDR2 YSYEKL. The V and J ends lost 4 bases and 8 bases respectively, with 17 bases between them. The CDR3 runs to 15 residues.

The rearrangement joins TRBV11-1 to TRBJ2-7, with TRBD1 matching over 7 bases. Trimming at V came to 3 bases and at J to 6 bases, leaving 2 bases not matched to a gene. This CDR3 has 12 residues. Germline CDR1 is SGHAT and CDR2 is FQDESV (reference sequence). The CDR3 protein is CASSFRGFEQYF. CDR3 nucleotides: TGTGCCAGCAGCTTCAGGGGGTTCGAGCAGTACTTC. Together with reference TRBV11-1 and TRBJ2-7, the CDR3 gives the full variable domain: EAEVAQSPRYKITEKSQAVAFWCDPISGHATLYWYRQILGQGPELLVQFQDESVVDDSQLPKDRFSAERLKGVDSTLKIQPAELGDSAMYLCASSFRGFEQYFGPGTRLTVT.

The table lists this clonotype with many counts. This chain links TRBV3-1 with TRBJ1-6; D not resolved. Trimming removed 0 bases at V and 10 bases at J, with 7 bases between. CDR3 length: 13 residues. Germline CDR1 LGHDT, CDR2 YNNKEL (reference sequence). The CDR3: CASSQDGGSPLHF. CDR3 DNA sequence: TGTGCCAGCAGCCAAGATGGCGGGTCACCCCTCCACTTT.

At least ten counts were recorded for this clonotype. The rearrangement joins TRBV28 to TRBJ1-1, with unresolved D. Trimming stripped 1 base from V and 0 bases from J, with 9 bases between. Germline CDR1 is MDHEN and CDR2 is SYDVKM. The CDR3 sequence is 15 residues long. The CDR3 coding sequence is TGTGCCAGCAGTTTATACGACGCACTGAACACTGAAGCTTTCTTT. Translated, it gives CASSLYDALNTEAFF.

There are a few counts of this clonotype. The chain couples TRBV11-2 to TRBJ1-2, with TRBD1 matching 9 bases. This CDR3 is built from 15 residues. With 1 base clipped from V and 4 bases from J, the junction kept 4 bases outside the gene matches. Germline V gives CDR1 SGHAT, CDR2 FQNNGV. CDR3 amino acids: CASSLVGQGIYGYTF. DNA of the CDR3: TGTGCCAGCAGCTTAGTGGGACAGGGTATCTATGGCTACACCTTC.

Many counts were recorded for this clonotype. This chain connects TRBV7-3 to TRBJ2-2, with 10 positions matching TRBD1. The CDR3 covers 18 residues. J lost 0 bases, V lost 4 bases, and 8 bases had no gene match. CDR1 is SGHTA, CDR2 FQGTGA, per germline. The CDR3 bases are TGTGCCAGCAGCTCGAAGGACAGGGGGTTCGCGAACACCGGGGAGCTGTTTTTT. This codes for CASSSKDRGFANTGELFF.

With regard to this clonotype: The missing conserved phenylalanine or tryptophan at the end of this CDR3 makes a read error likely. This sequence joins TRBV7-3 and TRBJ1-6; D might be TRBD1 (6 bases). In germline, CDR1 is SGHTA, CDR2 FQGTGA. CDR3 length: 14 residues. The CDR3 reads CASSLTGFDSPLHS. For the CDR3, the DNA is TGTGCCAGCAGTTTAACAGGGTTTGATTCACCCCTCCACTCT.

This clonotype appeared many times. This chain connects TRBV6-1 to TRBJ2-5; TRBD1 or TRBD2 may be the D gene (5 bases each). From germline, CDR1 is MNHNS and CDR2 SASEGT. Trimming shortened V by 3 bases and J by 5 bases, and 13 bases separated the two germline ends. CDR3 size: 14 residues. This CDR3 is CASSDLEGLETQYF. DNA for the CDR3: TGTGCCAGCAGTGATTTAGAGGGGCTGGAGACCCAGTACTTC.

This clonotype has a handful of counts. The chain joins TRBV5-4 to TRBJ2-6; D not resolved. The CDR3 loop spans 15 amino acids. Germline values: CDR1 SGHNT, CDR2 YYREEE (reference sequence). Trimming removed 4 bases from V and 2 bases from J, with 10 bases in between. CDR3 coding DNA: TGTGCCAGCAGCGGAACGGGTACTGGGGCCAACGTCCTGACTTTC. Its translation: CASSGTGTGANVLTF.

The table lists this clonotype with a few counts. V and J are TRBV2 and TRBJ2-4, with D perhaps TRBD1 (5 bases). The germline V and J ends were trimmed by 8 bases and 3 bases, with 17 bases remaining between them. CDR1 is SNHLY, CDR2 FYNNEI, per germline. This CDR3 is built from 15 residues. The CDR3 region is CASVKGPEVKNIQYF. For the CDR3, the DNA is TGTGCCAGCGTGAAGGGGCCCGAGGTCAAAAACATTCAGTACTTC.

The sample holds many counts of this clonotype. The CDR3, as DNA: TGTGCCAGCAGCTTGGAGGGGACGGATAATTCACCCCTCCACTTT. Amino acid sequence: CASSLEGTDNSPLHF. The chain links TRBV5-5 to TRBJ1-6, with D perhaps matching TRBD1 (5 bases). This CDR3 is built from 15 residues. Trimming shortened V by 0 bases and J by 5 bases, and 9 bases separated the two germline ends. Germline V gene data show CDR1 as SGHKS and CDR2 as YYEKEE (reference sequence).

The chain links TRBV2 to TRBJ2-2, with D tentatively TRBD2 (7 bases). The V end was cut by 7 bases, the J end by 5 bases, with 11 bases between. This CDR3 comprises 13 residues. Germline CDR1 reads SNHLY; CDR2 reads FYNNEI. In DNA, the CDR3 is TGTGCCAGCACAAAGGGGGGGACCGGGGAGCTGTTTTTT. Its translation is CASTKGGTGELFF.